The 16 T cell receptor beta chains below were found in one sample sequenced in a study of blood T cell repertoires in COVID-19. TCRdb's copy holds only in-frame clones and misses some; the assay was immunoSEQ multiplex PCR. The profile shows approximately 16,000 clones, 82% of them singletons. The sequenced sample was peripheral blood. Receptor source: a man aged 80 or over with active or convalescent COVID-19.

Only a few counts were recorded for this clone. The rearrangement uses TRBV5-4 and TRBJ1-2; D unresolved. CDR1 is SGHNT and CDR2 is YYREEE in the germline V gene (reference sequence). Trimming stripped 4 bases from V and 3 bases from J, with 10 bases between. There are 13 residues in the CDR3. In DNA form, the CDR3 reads TGTGCCAGCAGCAGAGGGAAAGACTATGGCTACACCTTC. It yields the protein CASSRGKDYGYTF.

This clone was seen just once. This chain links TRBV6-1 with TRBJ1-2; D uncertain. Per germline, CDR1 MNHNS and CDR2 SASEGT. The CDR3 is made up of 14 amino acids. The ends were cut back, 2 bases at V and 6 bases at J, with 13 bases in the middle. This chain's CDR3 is CASSESGVFDGYTF. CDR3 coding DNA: TGTGCCAGCAGTGAAAGCGGGGTTTTTGATGGCTACACCTTC.

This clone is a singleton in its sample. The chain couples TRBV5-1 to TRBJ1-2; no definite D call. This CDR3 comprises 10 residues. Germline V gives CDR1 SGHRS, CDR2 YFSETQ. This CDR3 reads CAKHGYGYTF. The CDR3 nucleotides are TGCGCTAAACATGGCTATGGCTACACCTTC. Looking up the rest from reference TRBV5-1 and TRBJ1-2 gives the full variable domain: KAGVTQTPRYLIKTRGQQVTLSCSPISGHRSVSWYQQTPGQGLQFLFEYFSETQRNKGNFPGRFSGRQFSNSRSEMNVSTLELGDSALYLCAKHGYGYTFGSGTRLTVV.

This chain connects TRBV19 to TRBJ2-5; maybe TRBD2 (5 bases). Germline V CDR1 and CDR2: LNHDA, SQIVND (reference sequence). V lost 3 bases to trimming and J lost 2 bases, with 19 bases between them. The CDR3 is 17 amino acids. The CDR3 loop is CASSITRGLMGQETQYF. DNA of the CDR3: TGTGCCAGTAGTATCACCAGAGGGTTGATGGGGCAAGAGACCCAGTACTTC. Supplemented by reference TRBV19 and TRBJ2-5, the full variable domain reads DGGITQSPKYLFRKEGQNVTLSCEQNLNHDAMYWYRQDPGQGLRLIYYSQIVNDFQKGDIAEGYSVSREKKESFPLTVTSAQKNPTAFYLCASSITRGLMGQETQYFGPGTRLLVL.

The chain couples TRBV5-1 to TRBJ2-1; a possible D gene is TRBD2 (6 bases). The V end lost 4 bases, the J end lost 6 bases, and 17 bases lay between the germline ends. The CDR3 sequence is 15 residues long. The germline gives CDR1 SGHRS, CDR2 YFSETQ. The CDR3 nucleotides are TGCGCCAGCAGCCCCGGGACTGGCCCCGTCAATGAGCAGTTCTTC. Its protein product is CASSPGTGPVNEQFF. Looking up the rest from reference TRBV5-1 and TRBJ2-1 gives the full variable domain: KAGVTQTPRYLIKTRGQQVTLSCSPISGHRSVSWYQQTPGQGLQFLFEYFSETQRNKGNFPGRFSGRQFSNSRSEMNVSTLELGDSALYLCASSPGTGPVNEQFFGPGTRLTVL.

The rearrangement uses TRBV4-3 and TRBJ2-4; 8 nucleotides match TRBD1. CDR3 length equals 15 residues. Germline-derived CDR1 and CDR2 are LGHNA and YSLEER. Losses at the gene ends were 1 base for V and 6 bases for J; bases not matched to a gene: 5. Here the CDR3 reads CASSQGLGTGNIQYF. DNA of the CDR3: TGCGCCAGCAGCCAAGGCCTAGGGACAGGAAACATTCAGTACTTC.

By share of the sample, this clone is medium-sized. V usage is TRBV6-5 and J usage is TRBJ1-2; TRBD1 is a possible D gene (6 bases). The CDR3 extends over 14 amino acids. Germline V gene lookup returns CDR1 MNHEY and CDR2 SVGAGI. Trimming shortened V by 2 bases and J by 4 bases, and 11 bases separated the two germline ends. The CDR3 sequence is CASSYGGQPYGYTF. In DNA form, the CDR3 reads TGTGCCAGCAGTTACGGAGGACAGCCCTATGGCTACACCTTC.

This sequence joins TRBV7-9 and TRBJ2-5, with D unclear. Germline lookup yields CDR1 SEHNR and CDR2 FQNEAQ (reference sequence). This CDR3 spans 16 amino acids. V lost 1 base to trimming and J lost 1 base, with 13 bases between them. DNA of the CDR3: TGTGCCAGCAGCTTAGGTAGCCCGATCACCCAAGAGACCCAGTACTTC. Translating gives CASSLGSPITQETQYF.

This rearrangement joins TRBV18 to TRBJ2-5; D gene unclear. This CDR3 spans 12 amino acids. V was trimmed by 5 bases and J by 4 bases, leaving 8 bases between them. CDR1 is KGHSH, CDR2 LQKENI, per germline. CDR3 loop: CASSDGSETQYF. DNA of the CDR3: TGTGCCAGCTCAGACGGGTCAGAGACCCAGTACTTC.

CDR3 amino acids: CASSPDRVNEKLFF. CDR3 sequence (DNA): TGTGCCAGCAGCCCAGACAGGGTAAATGAAAAACTGTTTTTT. The chain recombines TRBV6-5 with TRBJ1-4; 7 bases map to TRBD1. The CDR3 extends over 14 amino acids. With 6 bases clipped from V and 5 bases from J, the junction kept 6 bases outside the gene matches. Looked up from germline, CDR1 is MNHEY and CDR2 is SVGAGI.

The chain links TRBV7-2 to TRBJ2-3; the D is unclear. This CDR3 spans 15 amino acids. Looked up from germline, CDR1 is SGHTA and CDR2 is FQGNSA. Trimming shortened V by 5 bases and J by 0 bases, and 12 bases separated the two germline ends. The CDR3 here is CASSPASTSTDTQYF. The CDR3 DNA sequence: TGTGCCAGCAGCCCCGCATCTACTAGCACAGATACGCAGTATTTT.

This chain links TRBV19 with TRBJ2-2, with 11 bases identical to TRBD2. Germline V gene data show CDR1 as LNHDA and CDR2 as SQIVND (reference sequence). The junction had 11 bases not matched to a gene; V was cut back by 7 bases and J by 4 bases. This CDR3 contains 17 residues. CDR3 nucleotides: TGTGCCAGTACCCGGGGTAGCGGGGGGGTTGGCACCGGGGAGCTGTTTTTT. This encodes CASTRGSGGVGTGELFF.

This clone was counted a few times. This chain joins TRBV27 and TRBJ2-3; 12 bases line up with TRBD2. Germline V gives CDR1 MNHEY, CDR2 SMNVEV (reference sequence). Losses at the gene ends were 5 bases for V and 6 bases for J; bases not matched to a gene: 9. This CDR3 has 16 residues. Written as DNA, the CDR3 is TGTGCCAGCAGTCCCTCCCTAGCGGGGGGGCCCGATACGCAGTATTTT. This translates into CASSPSLAGGPDTQYF.

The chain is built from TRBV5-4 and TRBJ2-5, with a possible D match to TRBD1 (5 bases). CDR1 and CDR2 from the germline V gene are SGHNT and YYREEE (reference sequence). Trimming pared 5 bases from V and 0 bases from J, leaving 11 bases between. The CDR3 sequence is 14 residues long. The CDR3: CASSYSGYQETQYF. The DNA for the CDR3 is TGTGCCAGCAGTTACTCAGGGTACCAAGAGACCCAGTACTTC.

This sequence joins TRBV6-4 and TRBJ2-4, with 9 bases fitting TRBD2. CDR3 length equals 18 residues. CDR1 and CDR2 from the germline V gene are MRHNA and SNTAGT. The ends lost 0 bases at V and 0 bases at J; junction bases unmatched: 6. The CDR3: CASSDSASGDVAKNIQYF. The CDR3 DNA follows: TGTGCCAGCAGTGACTCGGCTAGCGGGGATGTAGCCAAAAACATTCAGTACTTC.

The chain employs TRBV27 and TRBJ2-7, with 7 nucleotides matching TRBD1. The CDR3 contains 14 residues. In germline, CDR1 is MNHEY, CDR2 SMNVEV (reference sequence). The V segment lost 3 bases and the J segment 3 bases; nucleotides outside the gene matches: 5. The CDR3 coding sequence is TGTGCCAGCAGTTTCCGGCCAGGGGGCTACGAGCAGTACTTC. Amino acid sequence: CASSFRPGGYEQYF.